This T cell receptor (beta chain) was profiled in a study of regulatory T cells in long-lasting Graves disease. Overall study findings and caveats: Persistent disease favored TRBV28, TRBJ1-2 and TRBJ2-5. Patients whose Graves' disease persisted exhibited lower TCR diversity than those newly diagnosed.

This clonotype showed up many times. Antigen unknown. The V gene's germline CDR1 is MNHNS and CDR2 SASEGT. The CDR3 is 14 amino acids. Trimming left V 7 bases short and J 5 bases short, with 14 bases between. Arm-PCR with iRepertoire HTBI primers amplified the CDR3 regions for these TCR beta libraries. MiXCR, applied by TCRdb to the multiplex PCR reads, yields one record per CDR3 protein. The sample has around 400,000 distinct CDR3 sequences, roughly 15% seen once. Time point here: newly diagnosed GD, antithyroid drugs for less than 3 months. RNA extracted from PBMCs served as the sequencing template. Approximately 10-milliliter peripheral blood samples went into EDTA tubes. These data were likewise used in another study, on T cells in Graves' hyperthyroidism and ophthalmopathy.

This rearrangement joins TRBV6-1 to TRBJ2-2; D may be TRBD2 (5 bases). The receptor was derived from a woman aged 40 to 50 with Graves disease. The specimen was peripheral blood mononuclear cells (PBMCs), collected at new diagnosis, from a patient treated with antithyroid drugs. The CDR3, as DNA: TGTGCCAGCACCCCCACACCGGGGACCGGGGAGCTGTTTTTT. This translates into CASTPTPGTGELFF.